Presented here are 28 T cell receptor beta chains from one specimen sequenced in a study of spatial heterogeneity in lung cancer (dated by TCRdb to between 2018 and 2020). Library preparation was by 5' RACE. TCRdb records NextSeq 500 as the sequencer. TCRdb ran its own pipeline on the public reads, namely fastp trimming at Q25 and MiXCR clone calling, and kept in-frame beta chains. Identical CDR3 proteins give one entry, which carries the most common genes and DNA. The sample profile shows around 7,800 distinct CDR3 sequences; about 8% of them were found once. The ten most abundant clones make up roughly 4.3% of the sample. The full study reports these points: A correlation was observed between the number of expanded intratumoral alpha and beta TCRs and the tumor nonsynonymous mutation count.

Their antigens remain unidentified. The time point label, as the study defines it: sample taken at primary tumor resection. Here the sequenced sample was lung tumor tissue, taken at surgery. Receptors were obtained from a male donor with early-stage non-small cell lung cancer.

In this sample, this clonotype is medium-sized. This beta chain is an unintended read in a library built for alpha chains; its size means little. The gene calls are TRBV13 and TRBJ2-1, with D uncertain. Germline V gene data show CDR1 as PRHDT and CDR2 as FYEKMQ (reference sequence). CDR3 size: 12 residues. The V end was cut by 4 bases, the J end by 9 bases, with 10 bases between. CDR3 region: CASSSRFGEQFF. The CDR3 coding sequence is TGTGCCAGCAGCTCTAGGTTCGGTGAGCAGTTCTTC.

By its share, this clonotype is medium-sized. Because the library targeted alpha chains, this beta chain is an off-target read whose size means little. J is TRBJ1-5 and V is TRBV12-3 or TRBV12-4, with a possible D match to TRBD1 (6 bases). CDR3 length: 14 residues. Trimming pared 8 bases from V and 3 bases from J, leaving 14 bases between. The CDR3 nucleotides are TGTGCCAGCCCTCGCACGGGGGCCAATCAGCCCCAGCATTTT. It specifies CASPRTGANQPQHF.

This clonotype qualifies as medium-sized. The junction differs from germline at one of its ends, possibly a read error. This beta chain is a stray read from a library made for alpha chains; its abundance is not meaningful. J is TRBJ2-2 and V is TRBV4-3, with D maybe TRBD2 (6 bases). Germline assignment: CDR1 LGHNA and CDR2 YSLEER. This CDR3 comprises 13 residues. The CDR3 loop reads CASSQELRGLRMF. CDR3 DNA sequence: TGCGCCAGCAGCCAAGAATTGAGGGGACTCCGAATGTTC.

By share of the sample, this clonotype is medium-sized (0.01 to 0.1%). The library was prepared for alpha chains; this beta chain is a stray read, so its frequency means little. The chain links TRBV12-3 or TRBV12-4 to TRBJ2-3; possible D gene TRBD1, 5 bases. Trimming shortened V by 3 bases and J by 7 bases, and 11 bases separated the two germline ends. This CDR3 has 13 residues. The CDR3 region has the DNA TGTGCCAGCAGTTTGTCTGGGGCCAATACGCAGTATTTT. Translating gives CASSLSGANTQYF.

By its share, this clonotype is medium-sized. For a library built for alpha chains, this beta chain is a stray read; little rests on its size. The CDR3 DNA sequence: TGCAGCGTTGCGGGACAGGCCCAAGAGACCCAGTACTTC. This translates into CSVAGQAQETQYF. This chain joins TRBV29-1 and TRBJ2-5; the match to TRBD1 covers 8 bases. This CDR3 has 13 amino acids. Germline CDR1 SQVTM, CDR2 ANQGSEA. Losses at the gene ends were 4 bases for V and 1 base for J; bases not matched to a gene: 2.

This clonotype has ten or more counts. The library was built for alpha chains, so this beta chain is an off-target read and its size means little. The chain employs TRBV29-1 and TRBJ1-1; 7 nucleotides align to TRBD1. CDR1 is SQVTM and CDR2 is ANQGSEA in the germline V gene. The trim removed 5 bases at V and 4 bases at J, leaving 4 bases unmatched. This CDR3 has 12 amino acids. This CDR3 is CSVQGGSTEAFF. The CDR3 DNA sequence: TGCAGCGTTCAAGGGGGCAGCACTGAAGCTTTCTTT.

This clonotype was counted many times. In a library made to pick up alpha chains, this beta chain is a stray read with a size that means little. The chain couples TRBV7-2 to TRBJ2-3; 9 bases map to TRBD2. CDR1 is SGHTA, CDR2 FQGNSA, per germline. The trim removed 3 bases at V and 4 bases at J, leaving 8 bases unmatched. The CDR3 sequence is 16 residues long. The CDR3 region is CASSLDLAGRADTQYF. CDR3 in DNA: TGTGCCAGCAGCTTGGATCTAGCGGGAAGGGCAGATACGCAGTATTTT.

Sample share makes this clonotype medium-sized. This beta chain is off target for a library built for alpha chains, so its abundance means little. This sequence joins TRBV29-1 and TRBJ1-6, with a possible D match to TRBD1 (5 bases). The germline V gene encodes CDR1 SQVTM and CDR2 ANQGSEA. The V end lost 5 bases, the J end lost 13 bases, and 9 bases lay between the germline ends. This CDR3 has 10 amino acids. As DNA, the CDR3 is TGCAGCGTTCAGGGTTTTCCCCTCCACTTT. This gives the protein CSVQGFPLHF.

A remark on this clonotype: This beta chain appears as a stray read in a library generated for alpha chains; its size is not informative. V and J are TRBV27 and TRBJ1-1; 7 bases agree with TRBD1. Germline CDR1 and CDR2: MNHEY and SMNVEV (reference sequence). The CDR3 has 17 residues. Trimming cost V 4 bases and J 3 bases; bases outside gene matches: 14. In DNA, the CDR3 is TGTGCCAGCAGTTCCCTCGTGCTCCGGGACAGAGACACTGAAGCTTTCTTT. Protein: CASSSLVLRDRDTEAFF.

This clonotype has ten or more counts. A library made for alpha chains picked up this beta chain off target, so its size means little. The CDR3 spells CASSLTSGRVVIEQFF. CDR3 sequence (DNA): TGTGCCAGCAGCTTAACTAGCGGGAGGGTTGTTATCGAGCAGTTCTTC. This chain connects TRBV11-2 to TRBJ2-1; 13 bases fit TRBD2. Germline values: CDR1 SGHAT, CDR2 FQNNGV. V trimming: 2 bases; J trimming: 10 bases; junction bases outside the gene matches: 8. The CDR3 is 16 amino acids.

This clonotype is judged medium-sized. This beta chain is off target for a library built for alpha chains, so its abundance means little. The rearrangement uses TRBV6-2 or TRBV6-3 and TRBJ1-5; TRBD1 is a possible D gene (5 bases). CDR1 and CDR2 (germline): MNHEY, SVGEGT. V lost 6 bases and J 0 bases, leaving 9 bases between the germline ends. The CDR3 sequence is 14 residues long. CDR3 coding DNA: TGTGCCAGCAGGCCGGGGGGTAGCAATCAGCCCCAGCATTTT. Residues: CASRPGGSNQPQHF.

In this sample, this clonotype turned up many times. Found in a library prepared for alpha chains, this beta chain is an off-target read, and its abundance has little meaning. CDR3 in DNA: TGTGCCAGCAGCTTACGTTCCAGTAACACCGGGGAGCTGTTTTTT. It specifies CASSLRSSNTGELFF. V is TRBV7-8 and J is TRBJ2-2; unclear D gene. CDR1 is SGHVS, CDR2 FQNEAQ, per germline. Trimming took off 2 bases at V and 2 bases at J, with 9 bases between the two ends. This CDR3 comprises 15 residues.

This clonotype counts as medium-sized. The size of this beta chain means little, since it is a stray read in a library made for alpha chains. This chain connects TRBV6-1 to TRBJ2-2; D is undetermined. CDR3 length: 15 amino acids. Germline V gene lookup returns CDR1 MNHNS and CDR2 SASEGT. Trimming cost V 6 bases and J 1 base, with 12 bases left between them. The CDR3 spells CASSLGSRNTGELFF. CDR3 coding DNA: TGTGCCAGCAGCTTAGGGTCCAGGAACACCGGGGAGCTGTTTTTT.

By frequency in the sample, this clonotype is medium-sized. This beta chain is a stray read from a library made for alpha chains; its abundance is not meaningful. The chain carries TRBV14 and TRBJ1-1; tentative D call: TRBD1 (5 bases). Germline lookup yields CDR1 SGHDN and CDR2 FVKESK. This CDR3 contains 15 residues. Trimming pared 4 bases from V and 2 bases from J, leaving 14 bases between. This chain's CDR3 is CASSPSLGGNTEAFF. The CDR3 DNA follows: TGTGCCAGCAGCCCCTCCCTGGGGGGAAACACTGAAGCTTTCTTT.

In its sample, this clonotype ranks as medium-sized. The library was designed around alpha chains, so this beta chain is a stray read whose abundance carries little weight. The chain combines TRBV20-1 with TRBJ2-1; TRBD2 matches 11 bases. CDR3 length equals 15 residues. J gave up 7 bases and V 6 bases, and 11 bases lay outside the gene matches. CDR1 DFQATT and CDR2 SNEGSKA come from the germline V gene (reference sequence). CDR3 residues: CSARSGTSGRNEQFF. For the CDR3, the DNA is TGCAGTGCCCGTTCAGGGACTAGCGGAAGAAATGAGCAGTTCTTC.

This clonotype is categorized as medium-sized (0.01 to 0.1%). This beta chain lies outside the target of a library built for alpha chains; its clone size means little. As DNA, the CDR3 is TGTGCCAGCAGCCCAACGCTCGGGAGGATATACACTGAAGCTTTCTTT. Protein sequence: CASSPTLGRIYTEAFF. The chain is built from TRBV5-5 and TRBJ1-1; no reliable D call. Trimming took 4 bases from V and 3 from J, leaving 19 bases between them. Germline V gene data show CDR1 as SGHKS and CDR2 as YYEKEE (reference sequence). The CDR3 length is 16 residues.

This clonotype counts as medium-sized. This beta chain is an off-target read within a library intended for alpha chains, so its frequency means little. The gene calls are TRBV27 and TRBJ2-2, with D unclear. Trimming took off 5 bases at V and 8 bases at J, with 15 bases between the two ends. This CDR3 has 14 residues. In germline, CDR1 is MNHEY, CDR2 SMNVEV (reference sequence). CDR3 region: CASSLKLQSGELFF. CDR3 DNA: TGTGCCAGCAGTCTCAAGCTACAGTCGGGGGAGCTGTTTTTT.

This clonotype was counted many times. The size of this beta chain means little, since it is a stray read in a library made for alpha chains. The gene calls are TRBV6-2 or TRBV6-3 and TRBJ2-2; the match to TRBD1 covers 7 bases. The CDR3 spans 16 residues. The V segment lost 6 bases and the J segment 0 bases; nucleotides outside the gene matches: 7. In germline, CDR1 is MNHEY, CDR2 SVGEGT. CDR3 sequence reads: CASRDRQGSNTGELFF. CDR3 coding DNA: TGTGCCAGCAGGGATCGACAGGGATCGAACACCGGGGAGCTGTTTTTT.

In its sample, this clonotype is medium-sized. The library was designed around alpha chains, so this beta chain is a stray read whose abundance carries little weight. The rearrangement links TRBV5-1 to TRBJ2-5, with 7 positions matching TRBD1. Germline CDR1 reads SGHRS; CDR2 reads YFSETQ. The CDR3 spans 14 residues. Trimming took 3 bases from V and 1 from J; bases not matched to a gene: 3. DNA of the CDR3: TGCGCCAGCAGCTCCGGGACAGTCCAAGAGACCCAGTACTTC. This codes for CASSSGTVQETQYF.

By proportion, this clonotype is medium-sized. For a library built for alpha chains, this beta chain is a stray read; little rests on its size. The rearrangement links TRBV7-2 to TRBJ2-3, with unresolved D. Trimming took off 5 bases at V and 5 bases at J, with 11 bases between the two ends. The CDR3 spans 13 residues. Per germline, CDR1 SGHTA and CDR2 FQGNSA. CDR3 DNA sequence: TGTGCCAGCAGCCCTACCAACGGAGATACGCAGTATTTT. As protein: CASSPTNGDTQYF.

Regarding this clonotype: This beta chain is an off-target read within a library intended for alpha chains, so its frequency means little. The chain uses TRBV5-4 and TRBJ2-1, with no clear D. The length of the CDR3 is 13 residues. Looked up from germline, CDR1 is SGHNT and CDR2 is YYREEE (reference sequence). V was shortened by 6 bases and J by 7 bases, with 14 bases between the two germline ends. DNA of the CDR3: TGTGCCAGCACCAGCCTACCAGCTAATGAGCAGTTCTTC. Its protein is CASTSLPANEQFF.

In its sample, this clonotype was seen many times. Little can be read into the size of this beta chain, an off-target read in a library designed for alpha chains. J is TRBJ2-3 and V is TRBV5-1; 9 nucleotides agree with TRBD2. The length of the CDR3 is 15 residues. From germline, CDR1 is SGHRS and CDR2 YFSETQ. V lost 4 bases, J lost 3 bases, and 6 bases stayed unmatched. The DNA for the CDR3 is TGCGCCAGCAGCCCTGGGACTAGCAGAACAGATACGCAGTATTTT. Its translation: CASSPGTSRTDTQYF.

This clonotype was picked up many times. This beta chain slipped into a library made for alpha chains as a stray read, so its size is not meaningful. This chain uses TRBV6-5 with TRBJ2-3, with TRBD1 as a possible D gene (5 bases). The ends were cut back, 0 bases at V and 4 bases at J, with 11 bases in the middle. The CDR3 runs 15 residues. CDR1 MNHEY and CDR2 SVGAGI come from the germline V gene. The CDR3 is CASSYSGLSSDTQYF. CDR3 sequence (DNA): TGTGCCAGCAGTTACTCGGGGCTGAGCTCAGATACGCAGTATTTT.

This clonotype was picked up many times. This beta chain came through as a stray read in a library set up for alpha chains, and its size says little. This rearrangement joins TRBV4-2 to TRBJ2-7; 8 bases align to TRBD1. Germline V lookup: CDR1 LGHNA, CDR2 YNFKEQ. The ends lost 5 bases at V and 5 bases at J; junction bases unmatched: 8. CDR3 size: 14 residues. CDR3: CASSIRQGINEQYF. In DNA form, the CDR3 reads TGTGCCAGCAGCATCAGACAGGGGATCAACGAGCAGTACTTC.

This clonotype is medium-sized (0.01 to 0.1%) by share. This beta chain represents an off-target read in a library built for alpha chains; its size is of limited meaning. V is TRBV4-3 and J is TRBJ2-6; TRBD2 aligns across 10 bases. This CDR3 spans 17 amino acids. V lost 1 base to trimming and J lost 2 bases; unmatched junction nucleotides: 2. Per germline, CDR1 LGHNA and CDR2 YSLEER. The CDR3 spells CASSQGLAGAGANVLTF. The CDR3 DNA reads TGCGCCAGCAGCCAAGGGCTAGCGGGAGCTGGGGCCAACGTCCTGACTTTC.

This clonotype was seen repeatedly, ten times or more. As an off-target read in a library built for alpha chains, this beta chain has a frequency of little significance. The chain employs TRBV5-6 and TRBJ1-5; 7 bases map to TRBD1. CDR1 and CDR2 from the germline V gene are SGHDT and YYEEEE. The V and J ends lost 4 bases and 3 bases, in that order; junction bases with no gene match: 4. This CDR3 comprises 14 residues. The CDR3 here is CASSNTGDNQPQHF. For the CDR3, the DNA is TGTGCCAGCAGCAATACAGGGGACAATCAGCCCCAGCATTTT. Filled out from reference TRBV5-6 and TRBJ1-5, the complete variable domain reads DAGVTQSPTHLIKTRGQQVTLRCSPKSGHDTVSWYQQALGQGPQFIFQYYEEEERQRGNFPDRFSGHQFPNYSSELNVNALLLGDSALYLCASSNTGDNQPQHFGDGTRLSIL.

This clonotype showed up many times. For a library built for alpha chains, this beta chain is a stray read; little rests on its size. The chain recombines TRBV6-5 with TRBJ1-3; D remains unclear. V lost 4 bases and J lost 0, with 10 bases in between. Germline V gene lookup returns CDR1 MNHEY and CDR2 SVGAGI. CDR3 length: 15 residues. CDR3 protein: CASSWTAVSGNTIYF. DNA for the CDR3: TGTGCCAGCAGTTGGACGGCGGTCTCTGGAAACACCATATATTTT.

Many counts were recorded for this clonotype. For a library built for alpha chains, this beta chain is a stray read; little rests on its size. This chain links TRBV5-1 with TRBJ2-7; 10 nucleotides align to TRBD2. Germline lookup yields CDR1 SGHRS and CDR2 YFSETQ. The V gene end was trimmed by 0 bases and the J gene end by 5 bases; junction bases not matched to a gene: 11. CDR3 length: 17 residues. CDR3: CASSLELAGTGSDEQYF. The DNA of the CDR3 is TGCGCCAGCAGCTTGGAACTAGCGGGAACCGGTAGCGACGAGCAGTACTTC. The entire variable domain, with the rest obtained from reference TRBV5-1 and TRBJ2-7, is as follows: KAGVTQTPRYLIKTRGQQVTLSCSPISGHRSVSWYQQTPGQGLQFLFEYFSETQRNKGNFPGRFSGRQFSNSRSEMNVSTLELGDSALYLCASSLELAGTGSDEQYFGPGTRLTVT.